These T cell receptor beta chains were read from a single sample in a study of kidney transplant recipient with SARS-CoV-2 infection. Via MiXCR, TCRdb re-called the reads, giving one row per CDR3 protein. The sample includes 200,000 to 300,000 distinct CDR3 sequences, less than 35% seen only once; the top ten take roughly 7%. Sequenced material: a blood sample, taken at baseline and on day 111 from a kidney transplant recipient. These receptor sequences come from a male patient aged 25 to 39 who had COVID-19 and was a kidney transplant recipient. Some T cells may arise from the graft donor. CDR3s include the opening cysteine and the closing phenylalanine or tryptophan. The D gene is left open where the match is weak. The size entry is marked missing in some rows and otherwise reads once, few, many or a size class.

j_call,clone_size,v_call,d_call,cdr3_nt,cdr3_aa
TRBJ1-3,many,TRBV7-9,TRBD1,TGTGCCAGCAGCCTGACAGGGAGCTCTGGAAACACCATATATTTT,CASSLTGSSGNTIYF
TRBJ2-1,.,TRBV5-6,.,TGTGCCAGCAGCTCGGGGGGCCGAAAATACAATGAGCAGTTCTTC,CASSSGGRKYNEQFF
TRBJ1-2,many,TRBV7-5,.,.,CISVPEMAFEVGKTYGYTF
TRBJ1-1,.,TRBV4-1,.,TGCGCCAGCAGCCAAGGGGAAGGGAAGGGGAACACTGAAGCTTTCTTT,CASSQGEGKGNTEAFF
TRBJ2-3,many,TRBV21-1,.,TGTGCCAGCAGCACAAGGATAGCTACAGTCATGCAAGATACGCAGTATTTT,CASSTRIATVMQDTQYF
TRBJ1-2,many,TRBV5-1,.,TGCGCCAGCACTATGATATCGGTTCGAAAGACCTATGGCTACACCTTC,CASTMISVRKTYGYTF
TRBJ2-7,many,TRBV5-1,.,TGCGCCAGCAGCTTGGAGGGTGAGCAGTACTTC,CASSLEGEQYF
TRBJ2-1,.,TRBV9,.,TGTGCCAGCAGCGTGGCCCTTGGAGGGAGATCCTACAATGAGCAGTTCTTC,CASSVALGGRSYNEQFF
TRBJ2-1,few,TRBV18,TRBD2,TGTGCCAGCTCAACTCCAGCGGGAGGTTACAATGAGCAGTTCTTC,CASSTPAGGYNEQFF
TRBJ1-6,.,TRBV5-8,.,TGTGCCAGCACCCTCGGGACAAATAATTCACCCCTCCACTTT,CASTLGTNNSPLHF
TRBJ2-5,few,TRBV19,.,TGTGCCAGTAGTATTGCCCCGGCCCAAGAGACCCAGTACTTC,CASSIAPAQETQYF
TRBJ1-1,many,TRBV28,.,TGTGCCAGCAGTTTCGTGGGGGAACACACTGAAGCTTTCTTT,CASSFVGEHTEAFF
TRBJ2-1,.,TRBV27,.,TGTGCCAGCAGCCACCGACTCTTTACGTATGAGCAGTTCTTC,CASSHRLFTYEQFF